This paragraph covers one T cell receptor (beta chain) sequence. The CDR3 has 13 amino acids. Germline CDR1 and CDR2: LNHDA and SQIVND (reference sequence). V was trimmed by 5 bases and J by 4 bases, leaving 9 bases between them. In the original analysis: The authors estimated nucleated cell counts from reference gene primer amplification. Produced via immunoSEQ multiplex PCR; TCRdb's table is partial and in-frame only. Clone size and V and J calls were adopted from that table, with D and trimming inferred from the DNA. The sample holds about 160,000 clones; roughly 88% are singletons and the top ten take roughly a tenth. The data originate from a study of blood T cell repertoires in COVID-19. Study in general: Some COVID-19 samples were acute and others convalescent; all came from the United States, Italy and Spain.

The source material was peripheral blood. J is TRBJ1-5 and V is TRBV19; D gene unclear. This receptor was obtained from a woman over 75 with active or convalescent COVID-19. The CDR3 region has the DNA TGTGCCAGTAGTGCCTATCTTAATCAGCCCCAGCATTTT. This gives the protein CASSAYLNQPQHF.